This T cell receptor (beta chain) was identified during a study of blood T cells in healthy people across ages. Together with a sample-barcoded 5' primer, a J-beta primer mix was included in a second PCR lasting about 7 to 12 cycles. A template-switch adaptor containing 12 random nucleotides labeled each cDNA molecule. TCRdb re-analysed the 5' RACE reads in MiXCR, keeping a single row per CDR3 protein. The sample records around 1,100,000 distinct CDR3 sequences, less than 45% being singletons. This clonotype has a handful of counts. No antigen is known for it. Germline values: CDR1 LGHNA, CDR2 YSLEER. V dropped 4 bases and J dropped 2; count of bases not matched to a gene: 3. The CDR3 consists of 14 residues. Study observations and caveats: Significant beta diversity loss was already apparent by age roughly 40, declining roughly linearly.

The sequencing input was blood. This TCR derives from a man aged 18 to 30 in good health. This sequence joins TRBV4-3 and TRBJ2-5; 8 positions agree with TRBD2. CDR3 in DNA: TGCGCCAGCAGCCGACTAGCGCTTCAAGAGACCCAGTACTTC. It is translated as CASSRLALQETQYF.